This record concerns one T cell receptor beta chain sequence. The source of the sample is a study of blood T cell repertoires in COVID-19. CDR1 is SGHAT and CDR2 is FQNNGV in the germline V gene. V lost 1 base and J lost 4; bases outside the gene matches: 6. This CDR3 spans 15 amino acids. This table comes from immunoSEQ multiplex PCR, and its TCRdb copy is limited to in-frame clones, with some not included. Among about 170,000 clones listed, around 83% were seen once. The source of this sequence is a woman between 45 and 65 years old in a cohort exposed to, infected with or recovered from COVID-19 (not recorded which). Sequenced: PBMCs or T cells enriched from blood (not recorded which). V usage is TRBV11-2 and J usage is TRBJ2-7; 8 bases are shared with TRBD1. The DNA for the CDR3 is TGTGCCAGCAGCTTAGCTCCGGACAGGGTTTACGAGCAGTACTTC. Amino acids: CASSLAPDRVYEQYF.